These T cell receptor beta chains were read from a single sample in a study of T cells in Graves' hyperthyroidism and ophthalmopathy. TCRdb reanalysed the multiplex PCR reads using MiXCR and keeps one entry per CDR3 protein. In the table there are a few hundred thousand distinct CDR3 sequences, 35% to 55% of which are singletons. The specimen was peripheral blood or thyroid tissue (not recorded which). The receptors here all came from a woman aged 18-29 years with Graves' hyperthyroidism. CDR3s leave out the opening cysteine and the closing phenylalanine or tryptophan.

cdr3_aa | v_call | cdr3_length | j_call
SATTGGGGYT | TRBV20-1 | 10 | TRBJ1-2
ATSREGRSNEKLF | TRBV15 | 13 | TRBJ1-4
AGSLSRSDYEQY | TRBV7-2 | 12 | TRBJ2-7
ASRYDRDRGRNEKLF | TRBV12-3/TRBV12-4 | 15 | TRBJ1-4
SVVWATEQY | TRBV29-1 | 9 | TRBJ2-7
ASSFSSRNTEAF | TRBV12-3/TRBV12-4 | 12 | TRBJ1-1
ASSLVSSGMNTEAF | TRBV7-6 | 14 | TRBJ1-1
SARDVDSYYNEQF | TRBV20-1 | 13 | NA
SVWTDSGNT | TRBV29-1 | 9 | TRBJ1-2
ASSFDRDRGAF | TRBV5-4 | 11 | TRBJ1-1
ASSRLYNSPLH | TRBV12-3/TRBV12-4 | 11 | TRBJ1-6
AWSQHEKGHTEAF | TRBV30 | 13 | TRBJ1-1
ATSHRDPNQPQH | TRBV24-1 | 12 | TRBJ1-5
ASSLLGEELF | TRBV7-3 | 10 | TRBJ2-2
ASERTGGWGYT | TRBV5-4 | 11 | TRBJ1-2
ASLYRGIYGYT | TRBV2 | 11 | TRBJ1-2
SARRDRFSGANVLT | TRBV20-1 | 14 | TRBJ2-6
SVAPGDTQY | TRBV29-1 | 9 | TRBJ2-3
ATSSQDAGYGYT | TRBV15 | 12 | TRBJ1-2
ASPGTRVH | TRBV7-6 | 8 | TRBJ2-7
ASSLRTGDQETQY | TRBV6-2/TRBV6-3 | 13 | TRBJ2-5
ASSVEGEGVQY | TRBV9 | 11 | TRBJ2-5
SGLYREGTEAF | TRBV20-1 | 11 | TRBJ1-1
ASSFDSGAYEQY | TRBV5-1 | 12 | TRBJ2-7
ASKTRTGDEKLF | TRBV25-1 | 12 | TRBJ1-4
ASSYRSGTGGSYNEQF | TRBV6-6 | 16 | TRBJ2-1
ASSSPGQGYEQY | TRBV7-9 | 12 | TRBJ2-7
ATSVDVRDAETQY | TRBV24-1 | 13 | TRBJ2-5
SVLDREGQPQH | TRBV29-1 | 11 | TRBJ1-5
ASTVGQGPYEQY | TRBV6-6 | 12 | TRBJ2-7
ASSAGGGSAETQY | TRBV2 | 13 | TRBJ2-5
ASTWRETGELC | TRBV6-1 | 11 | TRBJ2-2
ASIVGLGANTGELF | TRBV5-6 | 14 | TRBJ2-2
SARPASGSTYEQY | TRBV20-1 | 13 | TRBJ2-7
ASSLGLENTEKLF | TRBV11-2 | 13 | TRBJ1-4
ASSPKSGSSYEQY | TRBV7-2 | 13 | TRBJ2-7
SVEYSGNTEAF | TRBV29-1 | 11 | TRBJ1-1
ASSQEMRGRSPLH | TRBV14 | 13 | TRBJ1-6
AIGLQETQY | TRBV10-3 | 9 | TRBJ2-5
ASSLGMKNCF | TRBV7-2 | 10 | TRBJ1-4
ASSLGSTYNEGQNYGYT | TRBV7-9 | 17 | TRBJ1-2
ASSALAGVYNEQF | TRBV7-9 | 13 | NA
ASSHVQSSTRDGYT | TRBV19 | 14 | TRBJ1-2